Ten or more counts support the clone carrying this T cell receptor (beta chain). Its antigen is not identified. These data belong to a study of human T cells and chemical hapten exposure. At the level of the study: The scalp of each patient received a weekly diphenylcyclopropenone dose for the full roughly 25-week study. Study-wide points: TCRs exceeding 1 in 1000 frequency stayed unchanged with DPC sensitization. As the donors had alopecia, their immune response may differ from healthy people's. Significantly more large CDR3 similarity clusters were formed by expanded TCRs than by controls.

CDR1 and CDR2 from the germline V gene are DFQATT and SNEGSKA (reference sequence). Losses at the gene ends were 6 bases for V and 4 bases for J; bases not matched to a gene: 9. The CDR3 extends over 15 amino acids. Each CDR3 protein is one row after TCRdb ran MiXCR on the RACE reads. The sample includes roughly 51,000 distinct CDR3 sequences, more than 9% of them seen just once. The time point was: pre-sensitization, week 0. The treatment is: therapeutic diphenylcyclopropenone sensitization with weekly scalp DPC. This sample comprised whole blood, obtained in connection with sensitization to the hapten diphenylcyclopropenone (DPC). The V gene is TRBV20-1, the J gene TRBJ2-7; the match to TRBD2 covers 13 bases. The sequence came from a man aged 35 to 55 with alopecia areata. Some clones in this sample may be carry-over from other donors' samples. The CDR3: CSAVGRTSGSYEQYF. CDR3 coding DNA: TGCAGTGCGGTCGGAAGGACTAGCGGGAGTTACGAGCAGTACTTC.